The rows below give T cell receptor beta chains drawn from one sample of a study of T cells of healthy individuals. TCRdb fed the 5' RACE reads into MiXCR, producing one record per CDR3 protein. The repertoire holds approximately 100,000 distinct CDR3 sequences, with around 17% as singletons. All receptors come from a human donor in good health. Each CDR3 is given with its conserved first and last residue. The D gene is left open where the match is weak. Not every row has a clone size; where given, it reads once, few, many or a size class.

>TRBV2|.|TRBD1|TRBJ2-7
TGTGCCAGCACCCCGGGACAGGGGCTTTCGGAGCAGTACTTC
CASTPGQGLSEQYF
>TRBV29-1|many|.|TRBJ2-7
TGCAGCGCCGGAACAGAGACCTACGAGCAGTACTTC
CSAGTETYEQYF
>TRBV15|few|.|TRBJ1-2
TGTGCCACCAGCAGAGATCGAGCCGGCTATGGCTACACCTTC
CATSRDRAGYGYTF
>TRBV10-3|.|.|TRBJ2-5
TGTGCCATCAGTGACCGGGGGGCGGAAGAGACCCAGTACTTC
CAISDRGAEETQYF
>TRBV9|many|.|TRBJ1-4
TGTGCCAGCAGTGCGACAGGAGATTTGAGAACTAATGAAAAACTGTTTTTT
CASSATGDLRTNEKLFF
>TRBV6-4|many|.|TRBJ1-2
TGTGCCAGCAGTGACTCGTTCCGTGGCGGCAACTATGGCTACACCTTC
CASSDSFRGGNYGYTF
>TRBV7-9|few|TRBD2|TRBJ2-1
TGTGCCGGAAAAGTCGGGGGGGCTCACAATGAGCAGTTCTTC
CAGKVGGAHNEQFF
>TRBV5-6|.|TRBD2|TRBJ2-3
TGTGCCAGCAGCTTTGAACTAGCGGGAGGTTCAGATACGCAGTATTTT
CASSFELAGGSDTQYF
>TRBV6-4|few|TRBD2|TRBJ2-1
TGTGCCAGCAGTGCAAGAGCGGGGGAATACAATGAGCAGTTCTTC
CASSARAGEYNEQFF
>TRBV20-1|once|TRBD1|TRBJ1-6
TGCAGTGCTAGTACCCAGAGACAGGGTAGGGATTCACCCCTCCACTTT
CSASTQRQGRDSPLHF
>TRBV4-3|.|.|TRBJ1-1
TGCGCCAGCAGCCAAGATCCCCAGACTGACGGGATGAACACTGAAGCTTTCTTT
CASSQDPQTDGMNTEAFF
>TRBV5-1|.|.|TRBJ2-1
TGCGCCAGCAGCTGGGGGGGCGCCAATGAGCAGTTCTTC
CASSWGGANEQFF
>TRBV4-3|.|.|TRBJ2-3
TGCGCCAGCAGCCAAGATGCGGGTATACGCACAGATACGCAGTATTTT
CASSQDAGIRTDTQYF
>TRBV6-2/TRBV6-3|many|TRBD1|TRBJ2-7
TGTGCCAGCAGAATTACAGGGGTCTCCGAGCAGTACTTC
CASRITGVSEQYF
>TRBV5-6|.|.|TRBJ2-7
TGTGCCAGCAGCCGGCGGGACCGGGGGTTCTCCTACGAGCAGTACTTC
CASSRRDRGFSYEQYF
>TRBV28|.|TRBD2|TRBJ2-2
TGTGCCAGCAGTTTACTCCGACTAGCGGGGTCCGGGGAGCTGTTTTTT
CASSLLRLAGSGELFF
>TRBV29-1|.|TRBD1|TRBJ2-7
TGCAGCGTCTGGACAGGGGGTTCCTACGAGCAGTACTTC
CSVWTGGSYEQYF
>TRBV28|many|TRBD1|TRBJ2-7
TGTGCCAGCAGTGAACCGGGACAGGGGTCCTACGAGCAGTACTTC
CASSEPGQGSYEQYF
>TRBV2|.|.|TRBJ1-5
TGTGCCAGCAGTGATCCCGGTCAGCCCCAGCATTTT
CASSDPGQPQHF
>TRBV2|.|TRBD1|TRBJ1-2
TGTGCCAGCAGACAAAACCCCGGACAGGGAGTTGGCTACACCTTC
CASRQNPGQGVGYTF
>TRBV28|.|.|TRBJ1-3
TGTGCCAGCAGTTCCTGGGGGACTGTCAAGAGCTCTGGAAACACCATATATTTT
CASSSWGTVKSSGNTIYF
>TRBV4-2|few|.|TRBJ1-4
TGTGCCAGCAGCCAAGATGGGGGTATGGGGTCGGAAAAACTGTTTTTT
CASSQDGGMGSEKLFF
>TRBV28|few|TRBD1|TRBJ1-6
TGTGCCAGCAGTCAGGGGGCGCCTAATTCACCCCTCCACTTT
CASSQGAPNSPLHF
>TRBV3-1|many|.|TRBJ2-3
TGTGCCAGCAGCCAACTTCTCACAGATACGCAGTATTTT
CASSQLLTDTQYF
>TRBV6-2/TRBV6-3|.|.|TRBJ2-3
TGTGCCAGCAGCTTACGGGTTACTACGCAGTATTTT
CASSLRVTTQYF
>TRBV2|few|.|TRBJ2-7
TGTGCCAGCAGTGAAGCGCGTGGCGAGCAGTACTTC
CASSEARGEQYF
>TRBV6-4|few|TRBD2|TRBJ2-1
TGTGCCAGCAGTGAATCGGCGGGGGGGCCAGATGAGCAGTTCTTC
CASSESAGGPDEQFF
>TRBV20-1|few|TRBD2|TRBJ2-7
TGCAGTGCTAGAGACGCTAGCGGCGGTAACTACGAGCAGTACTTC
CSARDASGGNYEQYF
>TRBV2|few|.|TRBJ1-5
TGTGCCAGCAATTATGGGGGGGGTGGTCCCCAGCATTTT
CASNYGGGGPQHF
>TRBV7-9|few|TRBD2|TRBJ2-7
TGTGCCAGCAGCTTAGCTGCGGGAGGGACTACCGAGCAGTACTTC
CASSLAAGGTTEQYF
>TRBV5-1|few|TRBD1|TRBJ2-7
TGCGCCAGCAGCCAACGACAGGGGATCTCCTACGAGCAGTACTTC
CASSQRQGISYEQYF
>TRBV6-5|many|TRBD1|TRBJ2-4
TGTGCCAGCAGTTACTCGAAGGACAGGGGTATAGCCAAAAACATTCAGTACTTC
CASSYSKDRGIAKNIQYF
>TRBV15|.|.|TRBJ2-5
TGTGCCACCAGCAGAGGGGTAGCGGAAGAGACCCAGTACTTC
CATSRGVAEETQYF
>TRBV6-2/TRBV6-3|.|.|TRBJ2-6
TGTGCCAGCAGAAGCTATGCGGACAGAACCTCTGGGGCCAACGTCCTGACTTTC
CASRSYADRTSGANVLTF
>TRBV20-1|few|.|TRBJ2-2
TGCGGTGCTAGAGCTGCTTCCACCGGGGAGCTGTTTTTT
CGARAASTGELFF
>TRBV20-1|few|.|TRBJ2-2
TGCAGTGCTACTAAATGGAGTGGCACCGGGGAGCTGTTTTTT
CSATKWSGTGELFF
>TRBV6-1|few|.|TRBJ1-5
TGTGCCAGCAGCCTGGATTTACGACAGCCCCAGCATTTT
CASSLDLRQPQHF
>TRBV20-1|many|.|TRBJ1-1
TGCAGTGCTAGAGCTGACAGTTCTGAAGCTTTCTTT
CSARADSSEAFF
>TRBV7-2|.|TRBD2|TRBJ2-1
TGTGCCAGCAGCTTATTAGCGGGGGGCCCCAATGAGCAGTTCTTC
CASSLLAGGPNEQFF
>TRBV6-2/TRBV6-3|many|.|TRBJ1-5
TGTGCCAGCAGTTTTTTCGGGGGAAATCAGCCCCAGCATTTT
CASSFFGGNQPQHF
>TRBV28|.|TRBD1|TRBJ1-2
TGTGCCAGCAGTTTATTAGGGACAGGGATCAACTATGGCTACACCTTC
CASSLLGTGINYGYTF
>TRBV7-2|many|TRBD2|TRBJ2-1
TGTGCCAGCAGCTTCCGGGACTATAACGATGAGCAGTTCTTC
CASSFRDYNDEQFF